This entry is about one T cell receptor (beta chain). This entry belongs to a study of CXCR4 blockade with PD-1 therapy in pancreatic cancer. Trimming removed 3 bases at V and 0 bases at J, with 9 bases between. Germline CDR1 reads MDHEN; CDR2 reads SYDVKM. This CDR3 spans 16 amino acids. Assay: immunoSEQ multiplex PCR; the TCRdb copy retains only in-frame clones and omits some. This repertoire shows under 9,000 clones, roughly 50% found once; its top ten account for approximately 7%. This clonotype was obtained from a human donor with pancreatic ductal adenocarcinoma. This sequence joins TRBV28 and TRBJ2-6; perhaps TRBD2 as D (5 bases). What was sequenced was tumor tissue. CDR3 in DNA: TGTGCCAGCAGTTTGACGGGGATCTCTGGGGCCAACGTCCTGACTTTC. The encoded protein is CASSLTGISGANVLTF.